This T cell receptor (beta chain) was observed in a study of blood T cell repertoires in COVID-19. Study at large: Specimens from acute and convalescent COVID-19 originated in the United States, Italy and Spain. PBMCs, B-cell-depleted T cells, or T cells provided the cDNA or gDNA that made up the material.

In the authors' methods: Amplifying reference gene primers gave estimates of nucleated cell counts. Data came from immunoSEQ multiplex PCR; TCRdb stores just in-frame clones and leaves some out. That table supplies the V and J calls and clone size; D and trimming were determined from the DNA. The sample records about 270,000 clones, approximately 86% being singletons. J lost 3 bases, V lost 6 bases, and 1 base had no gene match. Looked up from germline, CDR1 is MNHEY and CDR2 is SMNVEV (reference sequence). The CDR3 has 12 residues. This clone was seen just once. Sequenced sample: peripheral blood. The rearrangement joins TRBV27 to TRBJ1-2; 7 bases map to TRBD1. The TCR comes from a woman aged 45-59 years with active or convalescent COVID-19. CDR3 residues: CASSTGDYGYTF. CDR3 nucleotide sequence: TGTGCCAGCAGCACAGGGGACTATGGCTACACCTTC.